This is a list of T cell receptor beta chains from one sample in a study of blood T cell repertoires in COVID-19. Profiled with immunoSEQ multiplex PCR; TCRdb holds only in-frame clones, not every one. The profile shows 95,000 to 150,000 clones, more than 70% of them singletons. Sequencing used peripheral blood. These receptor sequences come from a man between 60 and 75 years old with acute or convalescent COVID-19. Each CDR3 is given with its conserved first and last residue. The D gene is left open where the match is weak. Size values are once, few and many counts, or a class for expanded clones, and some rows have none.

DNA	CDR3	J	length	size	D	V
TGTGCCAGCAGTTATAACACCGGGGAGCTGTTTTTT	CASSYNTGELFF	TRBJ2-2	12	NA	NA	TRBV5-6
TGTGCCAGCAGCGAGGGCCCGGGAGAGACCCAGTACTTC	CASSEGPGETQYF	TRBJ2-5	13	NA	NA	TRBV7-2
TGTGCCAGCAGTTCAGGGGGCTACGAGCAGTACTTC	CASSSGGYEQYF	TRBJ2-7	12	NA	TRBD1	TRBV6-6
TGTGCCAGCAGTGGACAGGGGTTCGTAAACAATGAGCAGTTCTTC	CASSGQGFVNNEQFF	TRBJ2-1	15	NA	TRBD1	TRBV6-6
TGTGCCATATCCCGAGACAACCATAGCACAGATACGCAGTATTTT	CAISRDNHSTDTQYF	TRBJ2-3	15	NA	NA	TRBV28
TGCAGCGTTGATGGCCAGGGCTGGGGCGGGGAGCTGTTTTTT	CSVDGQGWGGELFF	TRBJ2-2	14	NA	NA	TRBV29-1
TGTGCCAGCGAGGGGGACCTTCCAGATACGCAGTATTTT	CASEGDLPDTQYF	TRBJ2-3	13	once	NA	TRBV25-1
TGTGCCAGCAGTCGCCTACTAGCGGACAGATCCGAGCAGTACTTC	CASSRLLADRSEQYF	TRBJ2-7	15	NA	TRBD2	TRBV6-2/TRBV6-3
TGCAGCGTTGGACAGTCGGAAGAGACCCAGTACTTC	CSVGQSEETQYF	TRBJ2-5	12	NA	NA	TRBV29-1
TGTGCCAGTAGTACGAGTTCTTCAGGGAATGAGCAGTTCTTC	CASSTSSSGNEQFF	TRBJ2-1	14	NA	NA	TRBV19
TGTGCCAGCACCGCGGGAGGCCTCCACAATGAGCAGTTCTTC	CASTAGGLHNEQFF	TRBJ2-1	14	NA	TRBD2	TRBV6-5
TGTGCCAGCAGTTTATCCGGACAGGGGACGGTAACCGGGGAGCTGTTTTTT	CASSLSGQGTVTGELFF	TRBJ2-2	17	NA	TRBD1	TRBV28
TGTGCCAGCAGCGTAGCTGTGGGGCCCCTCTCCGAGCAGTACTTC	CASSVAVGPLSEQYF	TRBJ2-7	15	NA	NA	TRBV9
TGTGCCAGCAGTTTAGGCACAAACTATGGCTACACCTTC	CASSLGTNYGYTF	TRBJ1-2	13	NA	NA	TRBV12-3/TRBV12-4
TGTGCCAGCAGCTTGGCCATTGGGGGGACAGGGGTAGGCTACACCTTC	CASSLAIGGTGVGYTF	TRBJ1-2	16	NA	TRBD1	TRBV5-4
TGTGCCAGCAGCGGAGTTTGGGACAGGGAGTTTACCTATGGCTACACCTTC	CASSGVWDREFTYGYTF	TRBJ1-2	17	NA	TRBD1	TRBV2